This section outlines one TCR beta chain sequence together with its context. Antigen: not known. PCR primers comprised 60 Vbeta and 13 Jbeta primers. Original handling: In a later analysis, approximately 80 million unique TCR beta chains included roughly 11 million shared by two or more donors. Profiled with immunoSEQ multiplex PCR; TCRdb holds only in-frame clones, not every one. The D gene and trimming were derived from the DNA, and the V and J assignments and clone size from that table. Among over 55,000 clones listed, more than 75% were seen once. Trimming pared 1 base from V and 4 bases from J, leaving 6 bases between. The V gene's germline CDR1 is LGHNA and CDR2 YSLEER. The CDR3 is 13 residues long. This sample was taken from a study of cytomegalovirus exposure and HLA in healthy donors. General study points: A previous analysis found most TCR beta V segments productive roughly 90% or roughly 30% of the time. It was assumed in the presence/absence analyses that sequencing depth was roughly uniform across donors.

Source material: PBMCs. The source of this sequence is a male donor in good health and CMV-seronegative. V gene TRBV4-3 combines with J gene TRBJ2-3; D not certain. The CDR3 spells CASSQAPADTQYF. The CDR3 DNA reads as TGCGCCAGCAGCCAAGCTCCCGCAGATACGCAGTATTTT.